Here is one T cell receptor (beta chain) with its context. The data were obtained in a study of T cell responses to AZD1222 COVID-19 vaccine. CDR1 MNHNY and CDR2 SVGAGI come from the germline V gene (reference sequence). The ends were cut back, 6 bases at V and 6 bases at J, with 20 bases in the middle. The CDR3 spans 16 residues. Only in-frame clones appear in the TCRdb table, and some are missing; sequencing was by immunoSEQ multiplex PCR. Counted here are under 170,000 clones, 94% occurring once; the ten biggest clones make up about 1.3%. The chain is built from TRBV6-6 and TRBJ1-4; D is possibly TRBD1 (6 bases). The sequences come from peripheral blood, collected on day 0 of AZD1222 vaccination. The receptor's source is an adult in good health. The CDR3 here is CASRRAGGRGDEKLFF. The DNA of the CDR3 is TGTGCCAGCAGACGAGCCGGCGGTAGGGGGGATGAAAAACTGTTTTTT.